This T cell receptor (beta chain) emerged from a study of human T cells and chemical hapten exposure (dated by TCRdb to 2020 to 2023). Looking at the study overall: For sensitization, 2% DPC in acetone was applied to a 2 cm by 2 cm area of upper inner arm skin. Libraries were pooled for sequencing, and per-sample TCR yields varied mainly because of small differences in library volumes within the pool. Patch testing on the upper back used Finn chambers containing 0.01% DPC, with scoring done after 6 days according to International Contact Dermatitis Research Group standards. In alopecia patients, the study followed how the peripheral blood TCR repertoire changed in vivo over primary and secondary sensitization to diphenylcyclopropenone (DPC), a hapten. Patient blood was sampled pre-sensitization (week 0) and at 2, 6 and about 24 weeks after DPC sensitization. Throughout the roughly 26-week study period, patients were also given weekly therapeutic DPC doses on the scalp. Approximately 28 alopecia patients gave blood for TCR sequencing at one to four time points (pre-sensitization, 2, 6 and 24 weeks). The mostly female patient cohort included alopecia areata with under or over 50% scalp involvement, alopecia totalis and alopecia universalis.

The time point label of this sample denotes: patch test 2, 6 weeks after DPC sensitization. The treatment or condition label corresponds to: therapeutic diphenylcyclopropenone sensitization with weekly scalp DPC. At every patch-test visit, the blood draw took place before the patch test was put on. Patients were considered eligible if aged 18 to 70, diagnosed with alopecia and deemed suitable for DPC therapy, and patients were excluded if pregnant. Unfractionated whole blood was collected in Tempus Blood RNA tubes, and total RNA was extracted from that blood. Here is what the overall study found, with its caveats: Compared with pre-sensitization or healthy control sets, expanded TCRs formed significantly more large CDR3 similarity clusters, which is consistent with antigen-driven responses. After repeated subsampling, changes were observed in the strength of the expansion versus patch-test correlation and in the threshold at which the correlation became significant. The number of PT1 expanded TCRs positively correlated with patch test score, significant at thresholds 8, 16 and 32 but not 4. DPC sensitization did not change the number of TCRs with a frequency above 1 in 1000, and there was no evidence of changes in global repertoire structure. Because all patients had alopecia, a presumed autoimmune disease, the immune response of the patients might differ from that of healthy individuals.

This clonotype was observed at least ten times. Its antigen is still unknown. No per-base quality is available; no much larger clone lies one base away. Here V drops 4 bases and J drops 4 bases, and the junction holds 2 bases not matched to any gene. CDR1 KGHDR and CDR2 SFDVKD were looked up in the germline V gene. The CDR3 runs 14 residues from the cysteine to the phenylalanine. Kept here is only the CDR3 DNA, which spans 42 bases and is read in frame from base 1. The method behind the library was RACE. Sequencer: NextSeq 500. During library preparation, unique molecular identifiers were attached to individual cDNA molecules so that TCRs could be counted in a quantitative, reproducible way. For every blood RNA sample, sequencing covered both the TCR alpha and TCR beta chains. The published analysis was carried out like this. Samples had a median of approximately 93,000 TCRs, with a range from about 23,224 to 750,000. V, J and CDR3 annotation of the TCR reads was performed with the Decombinator software suite. For PS versus PT1 abundance plots, all samples were subsampled to the same number of TCRs (28,000). Expanded TCRs were defined as absent before sensitization and observed at least eight times at the 2-week time point. TCRdb redid the processing of the public reads, applying fastp at Q25 and MiXCR, and retained in-frame beta chains. Rows with one shared CDR3 protein collapse into an entry with the most common genes and DNA. The V and J calls here are based on TCRdb, not the publication. The sample profile shows 360,000 or so distinct CDR3 sequences; about 6.3% of them were found once. About 5.4% of the sample is held by the ten biggest clonotypes.

The sequence was collected from a woman between 18 and 29 years old with alopecia areata. Some clones in this sample may be carry-over from other donors' samples. The sequence links TRBV24-1 to TRBJ1-2, with 10 bases in between that match TRBD1. This specimen was whole blood, taken in connection with sensitization to the hapten diphenylcyclopropenone (DPC). The base sequence is TGTGCCACCAGTGAACGGGACAGGGGCTATGGCTACACCTTC. Its translation is CATSERDRGYGYTF.